These 23 T cell receptor beta chains came from one sample sequenced in a study of human T cells and chemical hapten exposure. TCRdb reprocessed the RACE reads with MiXCR, giving one entry per CDR3 protein. The top ten clones hold approximately 2.2% of a sample with approximately 60,000 distinct CDR3 sequences, roughly 11% of them seen once. Documented time point: patch test 3, about 24 weeks after DPC sensitization. The treatment is: therapeutic diphenylcyclopropenone sensitization with weekly scalp DPC. The source was whole blood, collected in connection with sensitization to the hapten diphenylcyclopropenone (DPC). The source is a woman under 40 with alopecia areata. Some clones in this sample may be carry-over from other donors' samples.

The V and J genes are TRBV5-6 and TRBJ1-2, with D hard to call. CDR1 and CDR2 (germline): SGHDT, YYEEEE. V lost 0 bases and J lost 3, with 9 bases in between. The CDR3 has 14 amino acids. CDR3 residues: CASSLGGRDYGYTF. In DNA form, the CDR3 reads TGTGCCAGCAGCTTGGGTGGCAGAGACTATGGCTACACCTTC.

The table lists this clonotype with many counts. The chain is built from TRBV9 and TRBJ2-3; a weak D match, TRBD1 (7 bases). This CDR3 comprises 16 residues. Trimming left V 2 bases short and J 6 bases short, with 19 bases between. Germline loops: CDR1 SGDLS, CDR2 YYNGEE. Written as DNA, the CDR3 is TGTGCCAGCAGCGTCCGACAGGGAGGTTTTGCGGATACGCAGTATTTT. It codes for CASSVRQGGFADTQYF.

The gene calls are TRBV6-5 and TRBJ2-4; 14 positions match TRBD2. CDR1 is MNHEY and CDR2 is SVGAGI in the germline V gene. This CDR3 comprises 16 residues. Unmatched junction bases numbered 8, after V lost 6 bases and J lost 7 bases. This chain's CDR3 is CASRRGLAGGPNIQYF. CDR3 sequence (DNA): TGTGCCAGCAGGAGAGGACTAGCGGGGGGCCCGAACATTCAGTACTTC.

This clonotype occurred a few times. The rearrangement links TRBV12-3 or TRBV12-4 to TRBJ2-2; 8 bases align to TRBD2. This CDR3 is built from 15 residues. Losses at the gene ends were 4 bases for V and 3 bases for J; bases not matched to a gene: 4. CDR3 residues: CASSSPAGDTGELFF. In DNA form, the CDR3 reads TGTGCCAGCAGTTCGCCAGCGGGGGACACCGGGGAGCTGTTTTTT.

This clonotype was detected a few times. This rearrangement joins TRBV10-3 to TRBJ2-5, with 12 positions matching TRBD2. The CDR3 loop spans 15 amino acids. Per germline, CDR1 ENHRY and CDR2 SYGVKD. V trimming: 4 bases; J trimming: 2 bases; junction bases outside the gene matches: 2. CDR3 in amino acids: CAISGTSGAQETQYF. The CDR3 nucleotides are TGTGCCATCAGTGGGACTAGCGGGGCGCAAGAGACCCAGTACTTC.

This clonotype was seen more than once but under ten times. The rearrangement uses TRBV10-3 and TRBJ1-1; no firm D call. The CDR3 sequence is 12 residues long. Trimming stripped 10 bases from V and 1 base from J, with 10 bases between. Germline CDR1 is ENHRY and CDR2 is SYGVKD. For the CDR3, the DNA is TGTGCCACCAAGTGGGGGAACACTGAAGCTTTCTTT. This gives the protein CATKWGNTEAFF.

The gene calls are TRBV6-2 or TRBV6-3 and TRBJ1-2, with D perhaps TRBD1 (5 bases). CDR3 size: 16 residues. With 5 bases removed from V and 2 bases from J, the gap between germline ends came to 18 bases. CDR1 is MNHEY and CDR2 is SVGEGT in the germline V gene. The CDR3 spells CASSEDMDTRNYGYTF. CDR3 nucleotides: TGTGCCAGCAGTGAGGATATGGACACAAGAAACTATGGCTACACCTTC.

This clonotype was counted ten times or more. The chain employs TRBV18 and TRBJ1-3; tentatively, D is TRBD1 (6 bases). Germline V gene sequence: CDR1 KGHSH, CDR2 LQKENI. V was clipped by 6 bases and J by 2 bases, with 8 bases between them. The CDR3 is 13 residues long. The CDR3 protein is CASSTGTGNTIYF. CDR3 DNA sequence: TGTGCCAGCTCCACAGGGACTGGAAACACCATATATTTT.

This clonotype has only a few counts. This chain uses TRBV2 with TRBJ2-7, with D hard to call. Germline V gene sequence: CDR1 SNHLY, CDR2 FYNNEI. This CDR3 has 13 amino acids. V was shortened by 2 bases and J by 5 bases, with 10 bases between the two germline ends. The DNA of the CDR3 is TGTGCCAGCAGTGAACGGAGATTCAACGAGCAGTACTTC. It encodes CASSERRFNEQYF.

This clonotype has more than one count but fewer than ten. The genes are TRBV7-2 and TRBJ2-3; D may be TRBD1 or TRBD2 (6 bases each). V was cut by 1 base and J by 4 bases, with 12 bases left in between. Germline CDR1 and CDR2: SGHTA and FQGNSA. The CDR3 runs to 15 residues. The CDR3 sequence is CASSLDGGRPDTQYF. The CDR3 DNA is TGTGCCAGCAGCTTAGACGGGGGCCGGCCAGATACGCAGTATTTT.

For this clonotype: Given a much more abundant clone one base away, this may be a read error. The V call is TRBV6-5, the J call TRBJ2-7; 8 nucleotides agree with TRBD1. CDR1 is MNHEY, CDR2 SVGAGI, per germline. With V trimmed by 5 bases and J by 3 bases, 15 bases remained unmatched. This CDR3 region has 17 residues. CDR3 in DNA: TGTGCCAGCAGTCGAAAAGTTTCAGGGGGCTTCGACTACGAGCAGTACTTC. This gives the protein CASSRKVSGGFDYEQYF.

In this sample, this clonotype turned up many times. V usage is TRBV29-1 and J usage is TRBJ1-2; TRBD1 might be the D (6 bases). Trimming cost V 4 bases and J 9 bases, with 15 bases left between them. This CDR3 comprises 12 residues. The germline gives CDR1 SQVTM, CDR2 ANQGSEA. The CDR3 protein is CSVGDTSTRYTF. CDR3 DNA: TGCAGCGTTGGGGACACCAGTACTCGCTACACCTTC.

This clonotype was picked up many times. J is TRBJ1-1 and V is TRBV28; D is uncertain. Trimming took 6 bases from V and 0 from J, leaving 11 bases between them. Germline V lookup: CDR1 MDHEN, CDR2 SYDVKM. CDR3 length: 14 amino acids. The CDR3 region is CASRVGLMNTEAFF. The CDR3 nucleotides read TGTGCCAGCAGGGTAGGTCTTATGAACACTGAAGCTTTCTTT.

Ten or more counts support this clonotype. This sequence joins TRBV7-9 and TRBJ2-5, with 10 bases aligning to TRBD2. This CDR3 spans 16 amino acids. CDR1 and CDR2 from the germline V gene are SEHNR and FQNEAQ (reference sequence). Losses at the gene ends were 4 bases for V and 1 base for J; bases not matched to a gene: 6. The CDR3 DNA follows: TGTGCCAGCAGCTCGCGAAGGACTAGCGGCCAAGAGACCCAGTACTTC. Its translation: CASSSRRTSGQETQYF.

This clonotype was detected only a few times. The chain links TRBV6-2 or TRBV6-3 to TRBJ2-2; a possible D gene is TRBD2 (6 bases). V was clipped by 6 bases and J by 8 bases, with 16 bases between them. The length of the CDR3 is 14 residues. CDR1 is MNHEY and CDR2 is SVGEGT in the germline V gene. This CDR3 is CASSLTSRGGELFF. CDR3 DNA sequence: TGTGCCAGCAGCCTCACCAGCCGGGGGGGGGAGCTGTTTTTT.

This clonotype was observed a few times. The chain links TRBV28 to TRBJ2-7; D not certain. The CDR3 runs to 13 residues. From germline, CDR1 is MDHEN and CDR2 SYDVKM. Trimming pared 5 bases from V and 3 bases from J, leaving 11 bases between. The CDR3 is CASSPYNSYEQYF. The CDR3 DNA reads TGTGCCAGCAGTCCCTACAATAGCTACGAGCAGTACTTC.

This chain connects TRBV7-2 to TRBJ2-3, with 7 bases fitting TRBD2. The CDR3 has 19 residues. The junction had 15 bases not matched to a gene; V was cut back by 3 bases and J by 0 bases. Germline V CDR1 and CDR2: SGHTA, FQGNSA. CDR3 in DNA: TGTGCCAGCAGCTTGGTCGCGATAGCGGGTACGCCTAGCACAGATACGCAGTATTTT. Translation: CASSLVAIAGTPSTDTQYF.

This clonotype was seen many times. The chain is built from TRBV9 and TRBJ2-3, with D unresolved. Germline V gene data show CDR1 as SGDLS and CDR2 as YYNGEE. The CDR3 has 16 residues. V was shortened by 4 bases and J by 0 bases, with 15 bases between the two germline ends. The CDR3 DNA sequence: TGTGCCAGCAGCCCTCGCTTGGCGACTAGCACAGATACGCAGTATTTT. Translating gives CASSPRLATSTDTQYF.

This clonotype was counted ten times or more. This chain connects TRBV4-2 to TRBJ2-1; a weak D match, TRBD2 (7 bases). Trimming removed 9 bases from V and 9 bases from J, with 18 bases in between. Germline loops: CDR1 LGHNA, CDR2 YNFKEQ. The CDR3 contains 13 residues. In nucleotides, the CDR3 is TGTGCCAGTGGGGGGCGGGAGTGGGGTGAGCAGTTCTTC. Its protein is CASGGREWGEQFF.

This clonotype was counted many times. V and J are TRBV12-3 or TRBV12-4 and TRBJ1-1; weak D call: TRBD1 (6 bases). V shed 1 base and J shed 6 bases, with 12 bases lying between them. The CDR3 sequence is 14 residues long. The CDR3 loop is CASSLVGGHAEAFF. The CDR3 coding sequence is TGTGCCAGCAGTTTAGTTGGGGGGCACGCTGAAGCTTTCTTT.

J is TRBJ2-7 and V is TRBV6-4; no clear D gene. The CDR3 is made up of 14 amino acids. Looked up from germline, CDR1 is MRHNA and CDR2 is SNTAGT. Trimming shortened V by 5 bases and J by 0 bases, and 11 bases separated the two germline ends. CDR3 loop: CASSPEWSSYEQYF. For the CDR3, the DNA is TGTGCCAGCAGTCCGGAATGGAGCTCCTACGAGCAGTACTTC.

This clonotype was counted only a few times. The genes are TRBV11-2 and TRBJ2-3, with D perhaps matching TRBD2 (6 bases). With 1 base removed from V and 8 bases from J, the gap between germline ends came to 7 bases. The CDR3 is 12 residues long. Per germline, CDR1 SGHAT and CDR2 FQNNGV. The DNA of the CDR3 is TGTGCCAGCAGCTTAGGGGAGGTTACGCAGTATTTT. It encodes CASSLGEVTQYF.

This clonotype occurred a few times. The rearrangement uses TRBV5-1 and TRBJ2-3; the D call may be TRBD1 or TRBD2 (5 bases each). From germline, CDR1 is SGHRS and CDR2 YFSETQ. The CDR3 covers 14 residues. Trimming took off 6 bases at V and 4 bases at J, with 15 bases between the two ends. CDR3 bases: TGCGCCAGCAACCGGGACGGTATGTCAGATACGCAGTATTTT. It codes for CASNRDGMSDTQYF.